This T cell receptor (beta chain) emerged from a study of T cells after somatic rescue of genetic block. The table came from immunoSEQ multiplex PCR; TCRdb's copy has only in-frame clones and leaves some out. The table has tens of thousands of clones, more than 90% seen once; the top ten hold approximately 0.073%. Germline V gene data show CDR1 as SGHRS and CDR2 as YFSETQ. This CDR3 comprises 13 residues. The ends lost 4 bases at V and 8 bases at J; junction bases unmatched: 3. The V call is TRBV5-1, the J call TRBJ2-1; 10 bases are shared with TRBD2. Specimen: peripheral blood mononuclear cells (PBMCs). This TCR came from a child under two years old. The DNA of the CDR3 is TGCGCCAGCAGCCTAGCGGGAGCGCATGAGCAGTTCTTC. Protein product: CASSLAGAHEQFF.